The T cell receptor beta chain described here comes from a study of T cell repertoires in cytomegalovirus infection. Background on the study: Alongside well-studied HLA-B-restricted CMV epitopes, recently identified HLA-C-restricted CMV epitopes were also used. Study observations and caveats: Ex vivo, HLA-C-restricted CMV-specific TCR beta clonotypes prevailed over the rest of the response.

TCRdb recomputed calls from the reads with MiXCR, one row per CDR3 protein. In the table there are 830,000 or so distinct CDR3 sequences, around a third of which are singletons. This CDR3 has 15 residues. Germline lookup yields CDR1 PRHDT and CDR2 FYEKMQ (reference sequence). V lost 5 bases to trimming and J lost 6 bases, with 19 bases between them. This clonotype was seen a few times. What it binds is unknown. The clonotype was recovered from a human donor in good health (CMV status not recorded). Some clones in this sample may be carry-over from other donors' samples. The sample consisted of cultured CD8+ T cells from PBMCs, taken from culture after CMV antigen stimulation. The chain couples TRBV13 to TRBJ1-1, with D maybe TRBD1 (5 bases). The CDR3 reads CASSLIPEDNAEAFF. The CDR3 DNA is TGTGCCAGCAGCCTTATACCGGAGGACAACGCTGAAGCTTTCTTT.